The 28 T cell receptor beta chains below were found in one sample sequenced in a study of OX40 agonist ivuxolimab in advanced cancers. Method: immunoSEQ multiplex PCR; TCRdb's copy keeps in-frame clones and lacks some. The sample yields over 70,000 clones, roughly 78% seen once. Sequencing used CD4+ or CD8+ T cells sorted from blood, obtained in a trial of the OX40 agonist ivuxolimab. Receptor source: an adult with an advanced solid tumor such as melanoma, head and neck, liver or kidney cancer.

In its sample, this clone was seen once. The J gene is TRBJ2-7, the V gene TRBV28, with 15 bases identical to TRBD2. V shed 7 bases and J 6 bases; nucleotides not matched to a gene: 10. The length of the CDR3 is 16 residues. Germline CDR1 and CDR2: MDHEN and SYDVKM. CDR3: CASKPLGLAGGAEQYF. The CDR3 DNA follows: TGTGCCAGCAAGCCGCTAGGACTAGCGGGAGGGGCCGAGCAGTACTTC.

The chain carries TRBV7-2 and TRBJ1-1; a possible D gene is TRBD1 (6 bases). V lost 3 bases, J lost 3 bases, and 14 bases lay in between. Germline lookup yields CDR1 SGHTA and CDR2 FQGNSA. This CDR3 is built from 15 residues. The CDR3 coding sequence is TGTGCCAGCAGCTTGGTGGGGGCTGGTGACACTGAAGCTTTCTTT. Translated, it gives CASSLVGAGDTEAFF.

The rearrangement links TRBV6-1 to TRBJ2-5; possibly TRBD2 for D (5 bases). Trimming stripped 6 bases from V and 1 base from J, with 15 bases between. Germline V gives CDR1 MNHNS, CDR2 SASEGT. This CDR3 region has 15 residues. The DNA for the CDR3 is TGTGCCAGCAGGACCCACGAGCGGTTCCAAGAGACCCAGTACTTC. This codes for CASRTHERFQETQYF.

This rearrangement joins TRBV7-9 to TRBJ2-4; 12 bases are shared with TRBD2. J gave up 1 base and V 5 bases, and 12 bases lay outside the gene matches. Germline CDR1 reads SEHNR; CDR2 reads FQNEAQ (reference sequence). The CDR3 has 19 residues. CDR3 in DNA: TGTGCCAGCAGCCCTAGGACTAGCGGGAATTTCGGGGCCAAAAACATTCAGTACTTC. It encodes CASSPRTSGNFGAKNIQYF.

The chain is built from TRBV18 and TRBJ1-1; no definite D call. The germline CDR1 and CDR2 sequences are KGHSH and LQKENI. The CDR3 extends over 13 amino acids. Between the trimmed V and J ends, which lost 8 bases and 10 bases, there was a span of 20 bases. The CDR3 here is CASLAGGSFGAFF. The CDR3 nucleotides are TGTGCCAGCCTGGCTGGCGGCTCCTTCGGAGCTTTCTTT.

V and J are TRBV27 and TRBJ2-3; 7 nucleotides line up with TRBD2. V was pared by 9 bases and J by 4 bases, with 10 bases of the junction left unmatched. Germline V gene data show CDR1 as MNHEY and CDR2 as SMNVEV (reference sequence). This CDR3 contains 14 residues. This chain's CDR3 is CASGPVGRADTQYF. The CDR3 DNA follows: TGTGCCAGTGGACCAGTTGGGAGGGCAGATACGCAGTATTTT.

This clone appeared a few times. This chain connects TRBV6-5 to TRBJ2-6; D is undetermined. From germline, CDR1 is MNHEY and CDR2 SVGAGI. This CDR3 is 14 amino acids long. V dropped 2 bases and J dropped 6 bases, with 8 bases sitting between them. The CDR3 spells CASSYGGAANVLTF. CDR3 in DNA: TGTGCCAGCAGTTACGGCGGCGCGGCCAACGTCCTGACTTTC.

This clone was picked up a small number of times. This chain connects TRBV29-1 to TRBJ1-4; D remains ambiguous. Germline V gene sequence: CDR1 SQVTM, CDR2 ANQGSEA. Trimming removed 6 bases from V and 7 bases from J, with 15 bases in between. This CDR3 region has 13 residues. The CDR3 loop reads CSVARAEGEKLFF. The CDR3 DNA is TGCAGCGTAGCTCGGGCGGAAGGTGAAAAACTGTTTTTT.

The V gene is TRBV5-1, the J gene TRBJ2-2; 8 bases map to TRBD2. The V gene's germline CDR1 is SGHRS and CDR2 YFSETQ. There are 15 residues in the CDR3. J gave up 0 bases and V 4 bases, and 2 bases lay outside the gene matches. The CDR3 sequence is CASSGGRPNTGELFF. CDR3 DNA: TGCGCCAGCAGCGGCGGGAGGCCGAACACCGGGGAGCTGTTTTTT.

The rearrangement joins TRBV4-1 to TRBJ2-1, with 10 bases matching TRBD1. J was trimmed by 5 bases and V by 3 bases; bases with no gene match: 4. This CDR3 is built from 15 residues. CDR1 MGHRA and CDR2 YSYEKL come from the germline V gene. The CDR3 reads CASSHGDRGDNEQFF. The CDR3 DNA is TGCGCCAGCAGCCACGGGGACAGGGGAGACAATGAGCAGTTCTTC.

This clone was seen a single time. The chain joins TRBV28 to TRBJ2-7; D is perhaps TRBD2 (7 bases). V was shortened by 10 bases and J by 3 bases, with 22 bases between the two germline ends. The CDR3 extends over 15 amino acids. The germline V gene encodes CDR1 MDHEN and CDR2 SYDVKM. The CDR3: CAIKGGGPVDYEQYF. The CDR3 nucleotides read TGTGCCATCAAGGGGGGGGGCCCCGTGGACTACGAGCAGTACTTC.

The V and J genes are TRBV4-3 and TRBJ2-1; the match to TRBD2 covers 9 bases. With V trimmed by 3 bases and J by 11 bases, 14 bases remained unmatched. The V gene's germline CDR1 is LGHNA and CDR2 YSLEER. The CDR3 is 16 amino acids. CDR3 nucleotide sequence: TGCGCCAGCAGCCATTCCGAGCGGGGGGCCCCTCTTAAGCAGTTCTTC. Translation: CASSHSERGAPLKQFF.

The chain employs TRBV30 and TRBJ2-1; the D is unclear. Trimming removed 7 bases from V and 10 bases from J, with 20 bases in between. The CDR3 loop spans 13 amino acids. Germline V gene sequence: CDR1 GTSNPN, CDR2 SVGIG (reference sequence). The CDR3 nucleotides read TGTGCCTCGACTGGACCCCGCGGACGGGAGCAGTTCTTC. It yields the protein CASTGPRGREQFF.

The rearrangement uses TRBV6-6 and TRBJ1-4, with 8 bases matching TRBD1. The CDR3 runs 15 residues. Per the germline V gene, CDR1 is MNHNY and CDR2 is SVGAGI (reference sequence). V dropped 4 bases and J dropped 6; count of bases not matched to a gene: 7. In nucleotides, the CDR3 is TGTGCCAGCAGTTCCAGGGGGCAAATCGATGAAAAACTGTTTTTT. Residues: CASSSRGQIDEKLFF.

This sequence joins TRBV11-2 and TRBJ2-7; maybe TRBD2 (6 bases). Germline-derived CDR1 and CDR2 are SGHAT and FQNNGV. V lost 5 bases and J 0 bases, leaving 17 bases between the germline ends. The CDR3 is 16 amino acids. The CDR3 is CASSPRGGMGSYEQYF. Here the CDR3 DNA reads TGTGCCAGCAGCCCGAGGGGCGGGATGGGCTCCTACGAGCAGTACTTC.

The chain carries TRBV10-3 and TRBJ1-1; D remains ambiguous. The length of the CDR3 is 14 residues. Germline CDR1 reads ENHRY; CDR2 reads SYGVKD. The V gene lost 5 bases and the J gene lost 4 bases, with 14 bases spanning the gap. In DNA, the CDR3 is TGTGCCATCAGTAAAGAGACCGAGGGCACTGAAGCTTTCTTT. Amino acids: CAISKETEGTEAFF.

The gene calls are TRBV6-5 and TRBJ1-5; D gene ambiguous. V was clipped by 2 bases and J by 2 bases, with 13 bases between them. CDR1 and CDR2 (germline): MNHEY, SVGAGI. The CDR3 has 16 amino acids. CDR3 region: CASSYMGFGRNQPQHF. Written as DNA, the CDR3 is TGTGCCAGCAGTTACATGGGATTTGGGCGCAATCAGCCCCAGCATTTT.

V usage is TRBV19 and J usage is TRBJ1-2; D ambiguous. This CDR3 is built from 14 residues. Trimming left V 7 bases short and J 0 bases short, with 12 bases between. Germline CDR1 is LNHDA and CDR2 is SQIVND (reference sequence). This chain's CDR3 is CASNPEGTNYGYTF. Written as DNA, the CDR3 is TGTGCCAGTAACCCAGAGGGAACTAACTATGGCTACACCTTC. The full variable domain, with the rest looked up from reference TRBV19 and TRBJ1-2, is DGGITQSPKYLFRKEGQNVTLSCEQNLNHDAMYWYRQDPGQGLRLIYYSQIVNDFQKGDIAEGYSVSREKKESFPLTVTSAQKNPTAFYLCASNPEGTNYGYTFGSGTRLTVV.

V is TRBV4-1 and J is TRBJ2-1, with D perhaps TRBD2 (6 bases). Germline V CDR1 and CDR2: MGHRA, YSYEKL. This CDR3 is built from 13 residues. V lost 6 bases and J 12 bases, leaving 18 bases between the germline ends. CDR3 loop: CASSPGAGVGQFF. The CDR3 region has the DNA TGCGCCAGCAGTCCGGGAGCCGGGGTGGGGCAGTTCTTC.

The chain couples TRBV15 to TRBJ1-3, with TRBD1 matching 9 bases. The V gene's germline CDR1 is LNHNV and CDR2 YYDKDF (reference sequence). V dropped 0 bases and J dropped 0; count of bases not matched to a gene: 9. This CDR3 is built from 19 residues. The CDR3 DNA reads as TGTGCCACCAGCAGAGACTACGCCTGGACAGGGGACTCTGGAAACACCATATATTTT. Residues: CATSRDYAWTGDSGNTIYF.

This sequence joins TRBV7-9 and TRBJ1-3, with D tentatively TRBD1 (6 bases). The germline V gene encodes CDR1 SEHNR and CDR2 FQNEAQ (reference sequence). Trimming removed 1 base at V and 4 bases at J, with 8 bases between. CDR3 length: 14 residues. CDR3 sequence reads: CASSLGGPGNTIYF. CDR3 DNA sequence: TGTGCCAGCAGCTTAGGGGGGCCCGGAAACACCATATATTTT.

This clone showed up just once. The rearrangement uses TRBV18 and TRBJ2-5; D is ambiguous. Trimming pared 5 bases from V and 4 bases from J, leaving 8 bases between. The CDR3 runs 12 residues. Germline loops: CDR1 KGHSH, CDR2 LQKENI. The CDR3 sequence: CASSRDGETQYF. DNA for the CDR3: TGTGCCAGCTCAAGGGATGGAGAGACCCAGTACTTC.

The J gene is TRBJ2-7, the V gene TRBV4-1, with 7 bases aligning to TRBD2. The length of the CDR3 is 16 residues. The ends lost 1 base at V and 2 bases at J; junction bases unmatched: 8. The V gene's germline CDR1 is MGHRA and CDR2 YSYEKL. CDR3 DNA: TGCGCCAGCAGCCAAGGGTCCCAAAGCGGGACCTACGAGCAGTACTTC. Amino acids: CASSQGSQSGTYEQYF.

The chain links TRBV5-1 to TRBJ1-2, with D possibly TRBD1 on 6 matching bases. From germline, CDR1 is SGHRS and CDR2 YFSETQ. V was pared by 4 bases and J by 2 bases, with 15 bases between. The CDR3 has 15 residues. The CDR3 region is CASSVQGSVNYGYTF. DNA for the CDR3: TGCGCCAGCAGCGTACAGGGCAGCGTGAACTATGGCTACACCTTC.

The rearrangement links TRBV5-4 to TRBJ2-4, with TRBD1 matching over 7 bases. The junction had 4 bases not matched to a gene; V was cut back by 1 base and J by 3 bases. This CDR3 has 15 residues. From germline, CDR1 is SGHNT and CDR2 YYREEE (reference sequence). The CDR3 spells CASSLPGGVKNIQYF. CDR3 bases: TGTGCCAGCAGCTTGCCAGGGGGAGTCAAAAACATTCAGTACTTC.

V is TRBV7-9 and J is TRBJ1-1, with TRBD1 matching over 7 bases. Germline V CDR1 and CDR2: SEHNR, FQNEAQ (reference sequence). This CDR3 has 14 amino acids. The junction had 5 bases not matched to a gene; V was cut back by 1 base and J by 6 bases. CDR3 sequence: CASSLGSGGAEAFF. CDR3 sequence (DNA): TGTGCCAGCAGCTTAGGTTCAGGGGGGGCTGAAGCTTTCTTT.

The chain is built from TRBV9 and TRBJ2-5; 11 bases align to TRBD2. V shed 2 bases and J 5 bases; nucleotides not matched to a gene: 8. The CDR3 covers 16 residues. CDR1 is SGDLS, CDR2 YYNGEE, per germline. DNA for the CDR3: TGTGCCAGCAGCGTTAGCGGGAGGGCCATAGGGGAGACCCAGTACTTC. This gives the protein CASSVSGRAIGETQYF.

The chain joins TRBV29-1 to TRBJ2-3; D is uncertain. The CDR3 has 11 amino acids. CDR1 is SQVTM, CDR2 ANQGSEA, per germline. The V and J ends lost 4 bases and 3 bases respectively, with 5 bases between them. The chain's CDR3 is CSVGVTDTQYF. CDR3 in DNA: TGCAGCGTTGGGGTGACAGATACGCAGTATTTT.